This T cell receptor (beta chain) is from a study of cytomegalovirus exposure and HLA in healthy donors. General study findings and limits: Among the CMV-associated chains, three were confirmed in vitro as specific for CMV antigens. Later analysis identified a missense DCLRE1C variant that was linked to TCR beta V- and J-gene trimming.

The PCR employed 60 Vbeta primers together with 13 Jbeta primers. Some clones are missing from TCRdb's copy, which holds only in-frame ones; the method was immunoSEQ multiplex PCR. The sample carries fewer than 100,000 clones, around three quarters recorded once. This CDR3 comprises 15 residues. Trimming left V 5 bases short and J 6 bases short, with 17 bases between. Per the germline V gene, CDR1 is SGHNT and CDR2 is YYREEE (reference sequence). In regard to this clone: Its antigen is unknown.

The V and J genes are TRBV5-4 and TRBJ1-4, with D possibly matching TRBD1 (5 bases). Sequencing was performed on PBMCs. The origin of this receptor is a man in his fifties or sixties in good health and CMV-seropositive. The CDR3 spells CASRRLGEVDEKLFF. DNA for the CDR3: TGTGCCAGCAGACGGTTAGGGGAGGTTGATGAAAAACTGTTTTTT.